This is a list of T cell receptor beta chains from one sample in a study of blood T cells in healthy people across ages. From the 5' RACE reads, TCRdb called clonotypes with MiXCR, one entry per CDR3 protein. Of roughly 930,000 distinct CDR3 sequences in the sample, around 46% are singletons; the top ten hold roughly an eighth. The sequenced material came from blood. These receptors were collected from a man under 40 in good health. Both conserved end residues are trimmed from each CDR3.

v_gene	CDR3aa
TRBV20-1	SASWDWSTDTQY
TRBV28	ASARQEETQY
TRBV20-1	SAKRSGGFNEQF
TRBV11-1	ASSGTGSSPLH
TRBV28	ASNPTSDRNYGYT
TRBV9	ASSVEVLDEQF
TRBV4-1	ASSPTDGRGNQPQH
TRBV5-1	ASSLEPGGNEQF
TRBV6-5	ASLISAGSSYNEQY
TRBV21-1	ASSKGTGTAGSSTNEKLF
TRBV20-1	SARDKGRLNYGYT
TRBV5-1	ASSQDTSRPEAF
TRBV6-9	ASSYDLGTMGYT
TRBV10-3	AIRNPPTDTQY
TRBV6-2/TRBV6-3	ASSTSGGRSSYNEQF
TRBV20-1	SALWTLSNQPQH
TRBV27	ASSLSMGDLSYEQY
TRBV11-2	ASSLDSLPNYEQY
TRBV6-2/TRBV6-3	ASSTGALGDTEAF
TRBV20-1	SARGYREGQPQH
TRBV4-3	ASSQERGSTYNEQY
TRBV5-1	ASSSGQMKGTEAF
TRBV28	ASYRGDLTNQPQH
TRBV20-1	SAGPHGGSDTQY
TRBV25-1	ASRRAGSNYGYT
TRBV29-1	SVGGTQNTEAF
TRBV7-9	ASSFYRDSTDTQY
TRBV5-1	ASSMGLADQETQY
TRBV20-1	SARERGNTEAF
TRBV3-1	ASSQGEGRGGHLSGANVLT
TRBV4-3	ASSYQGRANVLT
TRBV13	ASSQTGTEVYEQY
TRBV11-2	AVRPGLSSYEQY
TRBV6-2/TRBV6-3	ASTQKGLAVYEQY
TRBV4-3	ASSQDVAASGGYNEQF
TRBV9	ASSASGKGTDTQY
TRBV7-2	ASSSSLTSGGYPGHNEQF
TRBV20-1	SARDDAHYT
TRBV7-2	ASQTAAGSTDTQY
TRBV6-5	ASSSWGPQGLVSYNEQF
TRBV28	ASSTQQAGANVLT
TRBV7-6	ASSLTPQGSYEQY
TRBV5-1	ASSLRDKPEKLF
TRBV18	ASSPAGATATNEKLF
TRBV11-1	ASSLLEEQF
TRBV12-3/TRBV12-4	ASSLWDRDIGTQY
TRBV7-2	ASSMTSFTYEQY
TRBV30	AGNRDSAYEQY
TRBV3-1	VSSQGDSNQPQH
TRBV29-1	SVGQFDNEQF
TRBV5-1	ASTGSWSTDTQY
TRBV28	ASSRPGTEETQY
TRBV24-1	ATSDSGPGEKLF
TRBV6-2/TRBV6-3	ASSSRPPGSVEQF